This TCR beta chain is drawn from a study of T-cell memory formation after mild COVID-19. Study findings and constraints: CD4+ contracting clones were found mainly in CM and EM, and CD8+ ones in EMRA.

TCR alpha and TCR beta cDNA libraries carrying sample barcodes and UMIs came from 5'RACE with constant-segment primers. TCRdb independently ran MiXCR on the 5' RACE reads; one entry per CDR3 protein. The data contain about 49,000 distinct CDR3 sequences, roughly 7% of them seen just once; the ten biggest clones take up approximately 1.5%. Points on this clonotype: Its antigen is as yet unknown.

CDR1 SGHRS and CDR2 YFSETQ come from the germline V gene. V lost 1 base to trimming and J lost 8 bases, with 15 bases between them. The CDR3 loop spans 15 amino acids. The source is a man aged 18 to 29 who had mild COVID-19 (a few samples of this study predate the infection). Cell type and time point are not known. This chain links TRBV5-1 with TRBJ2-2; perhaps TRBD2 as D (5 bases). Sequenced sample: PBMCs or a T cell subset sorted from them (not recorded which). CDR3: CASSLSASSSGELFF. Here the CDR3 DNA reads TGCGCCAGCAGCTTGAGCGCTAGCTCGTCAGGGGAGCTGTTTTTT.